The 31 T cell receptor beta chains below all came from one sample that was sequenced in a study of vaccination and CD4 T cells after COVID-19. Noted treatment: roughly nine-day PBMC culture with coronavirus spike peptide pools or control peptides (ViraFEST assay). CD4+ T-cell collection from the unexposed donor predated the COVID-19 pandemic (2011-2018). The Oncomine TCR Beta short-read assay sequenced DNA from cultured CD4+ T cells. TCRdb re-analysed the PCR reads in MiXCR, keeping a single row per CDR3 protein. This sample carries a few thousand distinct CDR3 sequences, under 75% of them seen once, and the ten largest clones take less than 35%. These receptors have no known antigen. Sequences were obtained from CD4+ T cells from blood, cultured in vitro. The receptors here all came from a human donor in good health.

The V and J genes are TRBV20-1 and TRBJ1-6; 10 positions agree with TRBD1. Trimming cost V 2 bases and J 5 bases; bases outside gene matches: 3. This CDR3 spans 15 amino acids. The germline CDR1 and CDR2 sequences are DFQATT and SNEGSKA (reference sequence). The DNA of the CDR3 is TGCAGTGCTAGACCCGGGACAGGGGATAATTCACCCCTCCACTTT. Translated: CSARPGTGDNSPLHF.

The chain links TRBV10-3 to TRBJ2-7; D is undetermined. CDR1 ENHRY and CDR2 SYGVKD come from the germline V gene. The V end lost 0 bases, the J end lost 0 bases, and 6 bases lay between the germline ends. The CDR3 loop spans 14 amino acids. This CDR3 is CAISESADSYEQYF. CDR3 DNA sequence: TGTGCCATCAGTGAGTCCGCTGACTCCTACGAGCAGTACTTC.

V usage is TRBV19 and J usage is TRBJ2-1; a weak D match, TRBD2 (5 bases). CDR3 length equals 15 residues. Germline V CDR1 and CDR2: LNHDA, SQIVND (reference sequence). V lost 8 bases to trimming and J lost 6 bases, with 20 bases between them. The CDR3 spells CASRRGLSLSNEQFF. The CDR3 coding sequence is TGTGCCAGTCGACGAGGGCTATCTCTAAGCAATGAGCAGTTCTTC. Together with reference TRBV19 and TRBJ2-1, the CDR3 gives the full variable domain: DGGITQSPKYLFRKEGQNVTLSCEQNLNHDAMYWYRQDPGQGLRLIYYSQIVNDFQKGDIAEGYSVSREKKESFPLTVTSAQKNPTAFYLCASRRGLSLSNEQFFGPGTRLTVL.

This clonotype turned up a few times. The chain has TRBV7-2 and TRBJ2-2; no definite D call. CDR1 and CDR2 from the germline V gene are SGHTA and FQGNSA. The V end was cut by 1 base, the J end by 1 base, with 7 bases between. CDR3 length: 15 residues. CDR3 bases: TGTGCCAGCAGCTTAGTACAGAAGAACACCGGGGAGCTGTTTTTT. Translating it yields CASSLVQKNTGELFF. The full variable domain, in which reference TRBV7-2 and TRBJ2-2 provide the parts outside the CDR3, is GAGVSQSPSNKVTEKGKDVELRCDPISGHTALYWYRQSLGQGLEFLIYFQGNSAPDKSGLPSDRFSAERTGGSVSTLTIQRTQQEDSAVYLCASSLVQKNTGELFFGEGSRLTVL.

The rearrangement joins TRBV7-9 to TRBJ2-6; no firm D call. The CDR3 length is 20 residues. CDR1 and CDR2 from the germline V gene are SEHNR and FQNEAQ (reference sequence). Trimming shortened V by 3 bases and J by 0 bases, and 21 bases separated the two germline ends. The CDR3 DNA reads as TGTGCCAGCAGCTTCGGTAGCAAAAGGTTCCCCGACTCTGGGGCCAACGTCCTGACTTTC. Translation: CASSFGSKRFPDSGANVLTF.

V is TRBV4-1 and J is TRBJ1-3; unclear D gene. The CDR3 loop spans 16 amino acids. Trimming shortened V by 0 bases and J by 2 bases, and 11 bases separated the two germline ends. Germline assignment: CDR1 MGHRA and CDR2 YSYEKL. In nucleotides, the CDR3 is TGCGCCAGCAGCCAAGAAGGCGCGTTGACTGGAAACACCATATATTTT. Translating it yields CASSQEGALTGNTIYF.

This clonotype was seen only a few times. This sequence joins TRBV6-1 and TRBJ1-5, with D tentatively TRBD1 (5 bases). Trimming removed 8 bases at V and 4 bases at J, with 18 bases between. This CDR3 is built from 15 residues. Germline CDR1 and CDR2: MNHNS and SASEGT. The CDR3: CASRAGGGWNQPQHF. The CDR3 bases are TGTGCCAGCCGCGCTGGCGGGGGTTGGAATCAGCCCCAGCATTTT.

The chain carries TRBV7-6 and TRBJ2-5; D call uncertain. Germline assignment: CDR1 SGHVS and CDR2 FNYEAQ. This CDR3 has 15 amino acids. Trimming stripped 5 bases from V and 5 bases from J, with 18 bases between. The CDR3 coding sequence is TGTGCCAGCAGCCTAGATCCCCATCGTGGGGAGACCCAGTACTTC. It specifies CASSLDPHRGETQYF.

This sequence joins TRBV7-2 and TRBJ1-2; D is undetermined. Trimming removed 5 bases at V and 8 bases at J, with 15 bases between. The CDR3 sequence is 13 residues long. Germline V gene data show CDR1 as SGHTA and CDR2 as FQGNSA. The CDR3 DNA sequence: TGTGCCAGCAGCCCCGGTGACACGGAAGGCTACACCTTC. Translated: CASSPGDTEGYTF.

The chain combines TRBV20-1 with TRBJ1-6, with D perhaps TRBD1 (6 bases). The germline V and J ends were trimmed by 2 bases and 0 bases, with 14 bases remaining between them. CDR1 DFQATT and CDR2 SNEGSKA come from the germline V gene (reference sequence). The CDR3 has 17 amino acids. CDR3 coding DNA: TGCAGTGCTAGAAGTCCCCAGACAGGCTCCTATAATTCACCCCTCCACTTT. Protein product: CSARSPQTGSYNSPLHF.

By share, this clonotype counts as large. The chain joins TRBV5-1 to TRBJ1-1, with TRBD1 identical over 10 bases. The CDR3 runs to 16 residues. Trimming at V came to 4 bases and at J to 0 bases, leaving 6 bases not matched to a gene. CDR1 and CDR2 (germline): SGHRS, YFSETQ. CDR3 sequence reads: CASSLTGQGMNTEAFF. DNA of the CDR3: TGCGCCAGCAGCCTGACGGGACAGGGGATGAACACTGAAGCTTTCTTT.

The V call is TRBV5-6, the J call TRBJ2-3, with D possibly being TRBD1 (5 bases). This CDR3 is built from 15 residues. From germline, CDR1 is SGHDT and CDR2 YYEEEE. Trimming shortened V by 0 bases and J by 5 bases, and 13 bases separated the two germline ends. The CDR3 reads CASSLGQGAGDTQYF. Here the CDR3 DNA reads TGTGCCAGCAGCTTGGGGCAGGGTGCAGGAGATACGCAGTATTTT.

This chain links TRBV19 with TRBJ1-6; 7 positions agree with TRBD1. Germline V CDR1 and CDR2: LNHDA, SQIVND (reference sequence). Losses at the gene ends were 7 bases for V and 4 bases for J; bases not matched to a gene: 7. The CDR3 sequence is 15 residues long. The CDR3 region is CASMWTGGYNSPLHF. As DNA, the CDR3 is TGTGCCAGTATGTGGACAGGCGGATATAATTCACCCCTCCACTTT.

This chain links TRBV12-3 or TRBV12-4 with TRBJ2-7, with D uncertain. V was cut by 4 bases and J by 1 base, with 5 bases left in between. This CDR3 has 12 residues. DNA of the CDR3: TGTGCCAGCAGTTCCAGATCCTACGAGCAGTACTTC. Its translation is CASSSRSYEQYF.

As for this clonotype: The CDR3 end shows no conserved phenylalanine or tryptophan, and so a read error is likely. This rearrangement joins TRBV6-5 to TRBJ1-2; TRBD1 aligns across 9 bases. Germline loops: CDR1 MNHEY, CDR2 SVGAGI. Trimming at V came to 2 bases and at J to 5 bases, leaving 3 bases not matched to a gene. The CDR3 runs to 14 residues. The CDR3 here is CASSYTGGRYGYTS. The CDR3 DNA sequence: TGTGCCAGCAGTTACACAGGGGGCCGATATGGCTACACCTCC.

This clonotype has just a few counts. The chain links TRBV6-2 or TRBV6-3 to TRBJ1-1; 10 nucleotides line up with TRBD1. This CDR3 region has 18 residues. Trimming at V came to 2 bases and at J to 1 base, leaving 10 bases not matched to a gene. Germline V gene lookup returns CDR1 MNHEY and CDR2 SVGEGT. CDR3 sequence: CASSYPKDRGGRNTEAFF. In nucleotides, the CDR3 is TGTGCCAGCAGTTACCCGAAGGACAGGGGGGGCCGGAACACTGAAGCTTTCTTT.

The rearrangement links TRBV6-2 or TRBV6-3 to TRBJ2-7; 8 nucleotides match TRBD1. The V gene's germline CDR1 is MNHEY and CDR2 SVGEGT. J lost 1 base, V lost 7 bases, and 18 bases had no gene match. This CDR3 has 18 amino acids. For the CDR3, the DNA is TGTGCCAGCACCCCCCGGGACAGGTTGATCGCCGCATCCTACGAGCAGTACTTC. It yields the protein CASTPRDRLIAASYEQYF.

CDR3 nucleotide sequence: TGCAGCGTTGAAAGGGACAGGGTGACTGAAGCTTTCTTT. Protein: CSVERDRVTEAFF. This chain links TRBV29-1 with TRBJ1-1; 9 bases match TRBD1. The length of the CDR3 is 13 residues. CDR1 is SQVTM and CDR2 is ANQGSEA in the germline V gene. With 2 bases clipped from V and 5 bases from J, the junction kept 3 bases outside the gene matches.

The chain uses TRBV10-3 and TRBJ1-1; 10 bases align to TRBD1. The CDR3 sequence is 18 residues long. Germline-derived CDR1 and CDR2 are ENHRY and SYGVKD. V was pared by 10 bases and J by 3 bases, with 20 bases of the junction left unmatched. CDR3 DNA: TGTGCCACCCAATTACACCGGGACAGGGGAGGGAAGGACACTGAAGCTTTCTTT. It encodes CATQLHRDRGGKDTEAFF.

This clonotype has a handful of counts. In nucleotides, the CDR3 is TGTGCCAGCAGTTACTCCCAGATCACCGGGGAGCTGTTTTTT. Amino acid sequence: CASSYSQITGELFF. J is TRBJ2-2 and V is TRBV6-5; no firm D call. This CDR3 has 14 amino acids. Germline V gene lookup returns CDR1 MNHEY and CDR2 SVGAGI. V was clipped by 0 bases and J by 4 bases, with 6 bases between them.

This rearrangement joins TRBV6-5 to TRBJ1-2; a weak D match, TRBD1 (6 bases). The CDR3 length is 15 residues. Trimming left V 4 bases short and J 7 bases short, with 19 bases between. Germline V gives CDR1 MNHEY, CDR2 SVGAGI. The CDR3 spells CASSSDHGGAGGYTF. The CDR3 DNA sequence: TGTGCCAGCAGTTCCGACCATGGGGGGGCGGGTGGCTACACCTTC.

The J gene is TRBJ2-2, the V gene TRBV10-3; D call uncertain. The germline V and J ends were trimmed by 9 bases and 1 base, with 6 bases remaining between them. Germline V gene sequence: CDR1 ENHRY, CDR2 SYGVKD. The CDR3 runs to 12 residues. The CDR3: CAIGQNTGELFF. CDR3 in DNA: TGTGCCATTGGGCAGAACACCGGGGAGCTGTTTTTT.

The genes are TRBV20-1 and TRBJ2-7; D is undetermined. CDR1 and CDR2 from the germline V gene are DFQATT and SNEGSKA (reference sequence). This CDR3 is built from 14 residues. Trimming pared 1 base from V and 5 bases from J, leaving 15 bases between. The CDR3, as DNA: TGCAGTGCTAGAGGGGTAAGGGATCATGACGAGCAGTACTTC. Amino acid sequence: CSARGVRDHDEQYF.

V usage is TRBV7-8 and J usage is TRBJ1-1, with 7 bases matching TRBD1. The germline V gene encodes CDR1 SGHVS and CDR2 FQNEAQ. The V gene end was trimmed by 3 bases and the J gene end by 5 bases; junction bases not matched to a gene: 0. This CDR3 comprises 12 residues. The CDR3 is CASSLDRTEAFF. The CDR3 coding sequence is TGTGCCAGCAGCTTGGACAGGACTGAAGCTTTCTTT.

J is TRBJ1-5 and V is TRBV6-5; D gene uncertain. Germline lookup yields CDR1 MNHEY and CDR2 SVGAGI. The CDR3 is 14 amino acids. Trimming pared 4 bases from V and 5 bases from J, leaving 12 bases between. Here the CDR3 reads CASSSRTGDQPQHF. The CDR3 DNA sequence: TGTGCCAGCAGTTCTCGGACTGGGGATCAGCCCCAGCATTTT.

The V call is TRBV29-1, the J call TRBJ1-1; TRBD1 matches 10 bases. The CDR3 has 15 amino acids. J was trimmed by 0 bases and V by 5 bases; bases with no gene match: 6. Germline V gives CDR1 SQVTM, CDR2 ANQGSEA. In nucleotides, the CDR3 is TGCAGCGTTAAGGGACAGGGGCGCATGAACACTGAAGCTTTCTTT. It encodes CSVKGQGRMNTEAFF.

This chain joins TRBV29-1 and TRBJ1-1; D remains ambiguous. This CDR3 is built from 12 residues. The ends were cut back, 7 bases at V and 1 base at J, with 10 bases in the middle. The V gene's germline CDR1 is SQVTM and CDR2 ANQGSEA. The CDR3 here is CSAKRSNTEAFF. The CDR3 nucleotides are TGCAGCGCTAAAAGGTCGAACACTGAAGCTTTCTTT.

This clonotype came up once. The chain recombines TRBV9 with TRBJ2-7; D uncertain. The CDR3 has 15 amino acids. Germline lookup yields CDR1 SGDLS and CDR2 YYNGEE. Deletions cut 3 bases from V and 6 bases from J, with 19 bases between. As DNA, the CDR3 is TGTGCCAGCAGCGCGGACGGATTCATTAGTGGCGAGCAGTACTTC. Its protein product is CASSADGFISGEQYF.

The J gene is TRBJ2-5, the V gene TRBV11-3; 9 nucleotides agree with TRBD2. V trimming: 1 base; J trimming: 4 bases; junction bases outside the gene matches: 7. The CDR3 has 16 amino acids. Germline CDR1 is SGHNT and CDR2 is YENEEA. The CDR3 sequence: CASSLGVNSGRETQYF. CDR3 coding DNA: TGTGCCAGCAGCTTAGGGGTAAATAGCGGGAGAGAGACCCAGTACTTC.

The rearrangement links TRBV2 to TRBJ2-7; D possibly corresponds to TRBD1 (5 bases). This CDR3 spans 11 amino acids. Looked up from germline, CDR1 is SNHLY and CDR2 is FYNNEI. Trimming left V 6 bases short and J 3 bases short, with 6 bases between. The CDR3 protein is CASRDSYEQYF. The CDR3 DNA reads TGTGCCAGCAGAGACAGCTACGAGCAGTACTTC.

The chain has TRBV28 and TRBJ1-3, with a possible D match to TRBD1 (6 bases). The germline CDR1 and CDR2 sequences are MDHEN and SYDVKM. V lost 5 bases to trimming and J lost 0 bases, with 11 bases between them. CDR3 length: 15 residues. The CDR3 sequence: CASSPRGVSGNTIYF. The CDR3 coding sequence is TGTGCCAGCAGTCCCAGGGGAGTCTCTGGAAACACCATATATTTT.